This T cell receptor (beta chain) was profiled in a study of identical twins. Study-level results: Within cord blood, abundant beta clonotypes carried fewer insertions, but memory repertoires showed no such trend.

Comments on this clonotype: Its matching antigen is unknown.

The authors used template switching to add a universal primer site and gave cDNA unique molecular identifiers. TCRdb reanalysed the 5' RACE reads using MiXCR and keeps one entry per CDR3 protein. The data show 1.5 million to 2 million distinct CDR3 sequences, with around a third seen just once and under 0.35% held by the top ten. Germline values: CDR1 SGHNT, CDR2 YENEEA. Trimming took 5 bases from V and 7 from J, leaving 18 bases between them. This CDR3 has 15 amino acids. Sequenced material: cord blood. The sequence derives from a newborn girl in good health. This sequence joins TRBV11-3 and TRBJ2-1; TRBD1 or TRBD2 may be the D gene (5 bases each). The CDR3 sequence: CASSLGEGRRNEQFF. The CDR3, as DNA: TGTGCCAGCAGCCTGGGAGAGGGGAGAAGGAATGAGCAGTTCTTC.